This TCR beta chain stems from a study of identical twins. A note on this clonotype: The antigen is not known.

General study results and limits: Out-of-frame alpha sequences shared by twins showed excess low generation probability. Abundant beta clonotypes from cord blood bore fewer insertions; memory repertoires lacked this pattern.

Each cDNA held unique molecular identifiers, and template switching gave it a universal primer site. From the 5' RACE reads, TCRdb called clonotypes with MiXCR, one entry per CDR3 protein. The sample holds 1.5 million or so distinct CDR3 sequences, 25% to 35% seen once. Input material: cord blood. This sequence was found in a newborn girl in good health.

The DNA for the CDR3 is TGTGCCAGTAGTTGGGGCAGAAATTATCAGCCCCAGCATTTT. Translating gives CASSWGRNYQPQHF. J is TRBJ1-5 and V is TRBV19, with D tentatively TRBD1 (5 bases). Trimming removed 5 bases at V and 5 bases at J, with 13 bases between. This CDR3 is 14 amino acids long. The V gene's germline CDR1 is LNHDA and CDR2 SQIVND (reference sequence).